The T cell receptor beta chain under discussion was sequenced for a study of CD8+ T cells in alopecia areata (dated by TCRdb to the late 2010s). Background on the whole study: Treated patients were enrolled in an open-label pilot trial of oral tofacitinib at 5 to 10 mg twice daily for moderate-to-severe alopecia areata. Patients stayed on tofacitinib for 6 to 18 months and then had 6 months of follow-up off drug so that delayed response and recurrence could be assessed. The SALT score, which quantifies the percentage of affected scalp surface area, was used to measure disease severity in treated patients. In both human patients and the C3H/HeJ mouse model, the study applied high-throughput TCRbeta sequencing to look at T cell clonal expansion in alopecia areata. Human TCRbeta sequencing covered scalp tissue and sorted CD4+ and CD8+ peripheral blood T cells from patchy and totalis/universalis alopecia areata patients and healthy controls. Biopsies were taken from tofacitinib-treated patients at baseline and at 4 and 24 weeks of treatment, and a later scalp biopsy was taken in several of the tofacitinib-treated patients. Scalp clonality was compared among normal scalp (n=4), patchy alopecia areata scalp (n=8), and alopecia totalis/universalis scalp (n=8). RNA was obtained with the PAXgene miRNA kit for fixed scalp, the miRNeasy kit for PBMCs, and the RNeasy kit for mouse skin. TCRbeta CDR3 regions were amplified by immunoSEQ multiplex PCR using 35 Vbeta forward and 13 Jbeta reverse primers. Results the study describes overall, beyond this receptor: During tofacitinib treatment, many expanded lesional clones remained in scalp and blood, and this persistence may partly explain relapse after treatment is stopped. Higher clonality and more expanded CD8+ clones were observed in lesional scalp than in normal scalp, particularly in alopecia totalis/universalis, a finding suggestive of antigenic drive. TCR sequences shared between patients were less clear than in mice, possibly partly because of HLA diversity in the patient population. Because the treated cohort was small and had just a single nonresponder, larger studies are needed to establish links between baseline CD8+ expansion and response. With tofacitinib, both scalp clonality and the number of expanded CD8+ clones among the top 100 scalp clones went down significantly. Scalp TCR repertoire analysis is complicated because resident alphabeta T cells in normal human skin are also sequenced, whereas mouse skin is dominated by gammadelta T cells.

Note on this clone: Its binding antigen is unknown. It has no much larger one-base neighbor in the sample; base qualities were not kept.

The meaning of the sample's time point label: more than 3 weeks on oral tofacitinib. This specimen's treatment or condition label, per the study, means: oral pan-JAK inhibitor, 5-10 mg twice daily. Peripheral blood and lesional scalp punch biopsies were obtained from patients with alopecia areata. PBMCs were separated by density centrifugation and stained for CD3, CD4 and CD8, after which CD4+ and CD8+ T cells were sorted on a FACSAria. V loses 6 bases at its end and J loses 5 bases; junction bases beyond the gene matches: 3. Reading the germline V gene gives CDR1 SQVTM and CDR2 ANQGSEA. The cysteine opens and the phenylalanine closes a CDR3 of 13 amino acids. Here the CDR3 DNA is all that survives: 39 bases in frame from base 1. Library preparation used the immunoSEQ multiplex PCR assay. To provide template for TCR sequencing, every sample had RNA extracted and reverse transcribed into cDNA. SuperScript III was used to make first-strand cDNA, primed with a 2:1 mix of oligo-dT and random hexamers. Amplification bias was assessed with a synthetic immune receptor repertoire, and residual bias was removed computationally. The authors' pipeline ran thus. Raw reads were preprocessed to remove errors, and CDR3 was defined by IMGT conventions from the conserved cysteine to phenylalanine. Clonality was computed by normalizing Shannon entropy by log2 of the number of productive unique TCRs and subtracting the result from 1. CD4 or CD8 identity of scalp clones was inferred by cross-referencing scalp TCRbeta sequences with sorted blood CD4 and CD8 repertoires. The clones in this table, taken by TCRdb from immuneACCESS, are in-frame only. Not every clone is retained; where verified, under half of the shortfall comes from an unresolved V gene, and the cause of the rest is unknown. The V and J calls and clone size come from that table; D and trimming were worked out from the DNA. For this sample there are over 150,000 clones; roughly three fifths appear just once. The ten largest clones add up to 3.3% of the sample.

Sequencing was performed on CD4+ T cells sorted from blood, taken at week 4, from a patient treated with tofacitinib. This clonotype was sampled from a human donor with alopecia areata. This receptor chain uses TRBV29-1 and TRBJ1-4; TRBD1 matches 10 bases in the middle. The DNA reads as follows: TGCAGCGTGGTGGGACAGGGGAATGAAAAACTGTTTTTT. Its amino acids are CSVVGQGNEKLFF.